This TCR beta chain was identified during a study of PD-1 blockade in classical Hodgkin lymphoma. Broader study findings: Diversity in CD4+ TCRs, unlike that measured in CD8+ TCRs, had risen significantly by C4D1. At baseline, newly diagnosed patients reportedly showed less TCR diversity than healthy donors. Differences between repertoires have undefined causes, possibly disease activity or prior therapy.

Comment on this clone: What it binds is not known.

Only in-frame clones appear in the TCRdb table, and some are missing; sequencing was by immunoSEQ multiplex PCR. The table lists 15,000 to 20,000 clones, around 89% of them singletons. The time point was: cycle 4 day 1 (C4D1), after 5 to 7 weeks of nivolumab. All patients experienced relapse after autologous stem cell transplantation, and brentuximab vedotin exposure was variable. Magnetic negative selection was used to purify CD8+ T cells from thawed PBMCs. J was trimmed by 1 base and V by 1 base; bases with no gene match: 6. Germline loops: CDR1 SGHDT, CDR2 YYEEEE. The CDR3 has 17 amino acids. The material was CD8+ T cells from blood, obtained before the fourth cycle of nivolumab. The chain is built from TRBV5-6 and TRBJ2-7; 12 bases line up with TRBD2. The receptor's source is a human donor with classical Hodgkin lymphoma. CDR3 in DNA: TGTGCCAGCAGCTTGCCTAGCGGGAGGGGGTTATCCTACGAGCAGTACTTC. Its translation: CASSLPSGRGLSYEQYF.